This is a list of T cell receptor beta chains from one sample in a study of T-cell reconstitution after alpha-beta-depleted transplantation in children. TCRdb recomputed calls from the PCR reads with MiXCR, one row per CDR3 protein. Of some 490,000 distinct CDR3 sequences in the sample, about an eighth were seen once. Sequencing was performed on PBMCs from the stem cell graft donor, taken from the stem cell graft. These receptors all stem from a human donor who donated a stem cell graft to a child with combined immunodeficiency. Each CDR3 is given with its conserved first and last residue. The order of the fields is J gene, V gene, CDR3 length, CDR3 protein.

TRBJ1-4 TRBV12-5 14 CASAPMRGAEKLFF
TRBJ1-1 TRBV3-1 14 CASSQRASDRGAFF
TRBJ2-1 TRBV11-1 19 CASSLSTLAGGDSGNEQFF
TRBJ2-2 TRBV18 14 CASSTVGAPGELFF
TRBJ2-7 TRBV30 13 CAWTNRLTYEQYF
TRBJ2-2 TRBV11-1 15 CASSLAVSGAGELFF
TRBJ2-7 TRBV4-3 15 CASSQDGPISYEQYF
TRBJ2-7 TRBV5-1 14 CASSEKQVPYEQYF
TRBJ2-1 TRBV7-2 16 CASSQYPDVQGYEQFF
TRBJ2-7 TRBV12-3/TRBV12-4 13 CASNLNRDRVPYF
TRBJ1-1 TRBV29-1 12 CSVTDRVAEAFF
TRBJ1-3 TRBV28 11 CASGRAPTIYF
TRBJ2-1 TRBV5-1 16 CASSLQGTAGIDEQFF
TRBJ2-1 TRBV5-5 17 CASSHHGWGSSYNEQFF
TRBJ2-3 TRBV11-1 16 CASSLTPGAGQDTQYF
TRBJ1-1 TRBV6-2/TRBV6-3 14 CASSYGGASTEAFF
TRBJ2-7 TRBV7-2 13 CASSPGPEYEQYF